The entry below gives a single T cell receptor beta chain sequence along with its context. Specified time point: cycle 4 day 1 (C4D1), after 6 weeks of nivolumab. After autologous stem cell transplantation all patients relapsed, and prior brentuximab vedotin exposure differed between cohorts. The assay was immunoSEQ multiplex PCR, and TCRdb's table has in-frame clones only and misses some. The sample shows some 53,000 clones, roughly 86% of them seen only once. Trimming took off 2 bases at V and 3 bases at J, with 8 bases between the two ends. The CDR3 length is 13 residues. The germline gives CDR1 MNHEY, CDR2 SMNVEV (reference sequence). This entry is derived from a study of PD-1 blockade in classical Hodgkin lymphoma.

Sequences were derived from peripheral blood mononuclear cells (PBMCs), sampled before the fourth cycle of nivolumab. This sequence originates from a human donor with classical Hodgkin lymphoma. This chain uses TRBV27 with TRBJ2-7, with D unresolved. The CDR3 DNA reads as TGTGCCAGCAGTTTAGGACCACACTACGAGCAGTACTTC. This sequence encodes CASSLGPHYEQYF.